These T cell receptor beta chains were read from a single sample in a study of blood T cell repertoires in COVID-19. Profiled with immunoSEQ multiplex PCR; TCRdb holds only in-frame clones, not every one. The repertoire holds some 150,000 clones, with approximately 86% as singletons. Material: peripheral blood. These receptors were collected from a woman older than 75 in a cohort sampled during active or convalescent COVID-19. The CDR3 runs from the conserved cysteine through the conserved F or W. D genes are given only for firm matches. Not all rows give a size; the values are once, few, many and, for expanded clones, a class.

j_call: TRBJ1-1; v_call: TRBV19; d_call: -; clone_size: -; cdr3_nt: TGTGCCAGTAGTATCCCAGGAGGGTACACTGAAGCTTTCTTT; cdr3_aa: CASSIPGGYTEAFF
j_call: TRBJ2-3; v_call: TRBV6-5; d_call: -; clone_size: -; cdr3_nt: TGTGCCAGCACCTTACTCAATACGCAGTATTTT; cdr3_aa: CASTLLNTQYF
j_call: TRBJ1-6; v_call: TRBV5-4; d_call: -; clone_size: -; cdr3_nt: TGTGCCAGCAGCTTGGAAGCAGGGGCAAATTCACCCCTCCACTTT; cdr3_aa: CASSLEAGANSPLHF
j_call: TRBJ2-5; v_call: TRBV3-1/TRBV3-2; d_call: -; clone_size: -; cdr3_nt: TGTGCCAGCAGCCAAGTCTTTAATAGTAAAGTCCAAGAGACCCAGTACTTC; cdr3_aa: CASSQVFNSKVQETQYF
j_call: TRBJ2-4; v_call: TRBV9; d_call: -; clone_size: -; cdr3_nt: TGTGCCAGCAGCGCCCTGGGGCTATCCAAAAACATTCAGTACTTC; cdr3_aa: CASSALGLSKNIQYF
j_call: TRBJ1-6; v_call: TRBV27; d_call: -; clone_size: -; cdr3_nt: TGTGCCAGCAGTCGACCGGGATTAGATTCACCCCTCCACTTT; cdr3_aa: CASSRPGLDSPLHF
j_call: TRBJ1-5; v_call: TRBV9; d_call: -; clone_size: -; cdr3_nt: TGTGCCAGCAGCGTAGGGGTAGGAGATCAGCCCCAGCATTTT; cdr3_aa: CASSVGVGDQPQHF
j_call: TRBJ1-5; v_call: TRBV19; d_call: -; clone_size: -; cdr3_nt: TGTGCCAGTACCCATTTATGGGGGACTCATCATCAGCCCCAGCATTTT; cdr3_aa: CASTHLWGTHHQPQHF
j_call: TRBJ1-4; v_call: TRBV4-1; d_call: TRBD1; clone_size: -; cdr3_nt: TGCGCCAGCAGCCAAGTACAGGGGGCTAATGAAAAACTGTTTTTT; cdr3_aa: CASSQVQGANEKLFF
j_call: TRBJ2-2; v_call: TRBV18; d_call: TRBD2; clone_size: -; cdr3_nt: TGTGCCAGCTCCAAGCGGGGCGACACCGGGGAGCTGTTTTTT; cdr3_aa: CASSKRGDTGELFF
j_call: TRBJ2-2; v_call: TRBV7-2; d_call: TRBD2; clone_size: -; cdr3_nt: TGTGCCAGCAGCTTAAGATCGGGGGGGCCGACCGGGGAGCTGTTTTTT; cdr3_aa: CASSLRSGGPTGELFF
j_call: TRBJ2-2; v_call: TRBV7-2; d_call: -; clone_size: -; cdr3_nt: TGTGCCAGCAGCTTAGCGGGACATCTGACCGGGGAGCTGTTTTTT; cdr3_aa: CASSLAGHLTGELFF
j_call: TRBJ2-1; v_call: TRBV19; d_call: TRBD2; clone_size: -; cdr3_nt: TGTGCCAGTAGCACGGGGACTAGCGGGAGGGCCGATGAGCAGTTCTTC; cdr3_aa: CASSTGTSGRADEQFF
j_call: TRBJ2-3; v_call: TRBV15; d_call: TRBD2; clone_size: -; cdr3_nt: TGTGCCACCAGCAAGTCCGGGGACTACACAGATACGCAGTATTTT; cdr3_aa: CATSKSGDYTDTQYF
j_call: TRBJ1-3; v_call: TRBV18; d_call: -; clone_size: -; cdr3_nt: TGTGCCAGCGTCACTGGGCCCTCTGGAAACACCATATATTTT; cdr3_aa: CASVTGPSGNTIYF
j_call: TRBJ2-1; v_call: TRBV27; d_call: -; clone_size: few; cdr3_nt: TGTGCCAGCAGTTTATCCGACATCTACAATGAGCAGTTCTTC; cdr3_aa: CASSLSDIYNEQFF
j_call: TRBJ2-3; v_call: TRBV12-5; d_call: TRBD1; clone_size: -; cdr3_nt: TGTGCTAGTGGTTTGAGAAGGGGGGACAGGGTAATCTCAGATACGCAGTATTTT; cdr3_aa: CASGLRRGDRVISDTQYF
j_call: TRBJ2-7; v_call: TRBV5-1; d_call: TRBD1; clone_size: -; cdr3_nt: TGCGCCAGCAGCGAAGGGACAGGCGGCTACCACGAGCAGTACTTC; cdr3_aa: CASSEGTGGYHEQYF
j_call: TRBJ2-1; v_call: TRBV11-2; d_call: TRBD1; clone_size: -; cdr3_nt: TGTGCCAGCAGATCTATGACAGGGGCATCCTACAATGAGCAGTTCTTC; cdr3_aa: CASRSMTGASYNEQFF
j_call: TRBJ1-6; v_call: TRBV28; d_call: TRBD1; clone_size: -; cdr3_nt: TGTGCCAGCAGCGAGGGACAGATTAATTCACCCCTCCACTTT; cdr3_aa: CASSEGQINSPLHF
j_call: TRBJ1-2; v_call: TRBV12-5; d_call: -; clone_size: -; cdr3_nt: TGTGCTAGTGGTTGGAGTGGAAGCAACTATGGCTACACCTTC; cdr3_aa: CASGWSGSNYGYTF
j_call: TRBJ2-1; v_call: TRBV4-1; d_call: TRBD2; clone_size: -; cdr3_nt: TGCGCCAGCAGCGATTTTCTTTCTAGCGGGAGTTACAATGAGCAGTTCTTC; cdr3_aa: CASSDFLSSGSYNEQFF
j_call: TRBJ2-5; v_call: TRBV20-1; d_call: -; clone_size: -; cdr3_nt: TGCAGTTCAAGCCTGTTGACCCAGTACTTC; cdr3_aa: CSSSLLTQYF
j_call: TRBJ1-2; v_call: TRBV2; d_call: TRBD1; clone_size: -; cdr3_nt: TGTGCCAGCAGTGTGTTTCAGGGGGCAATAGGCTACACCTTC; cdr3_aa: CASSVFQGAIGYTF
j_call: TRBJ2-4; v_call: TRBV10-3; d_call: TRBD1; clone_size: -; cdr3_nt: TGTGCCATCAGTACTACAGGGGAAACGGCCAAAAACATTCAGTACTTC; cdr3_aa: CAISTTGETAKNIQYF
j_call: TRBJ1-3; v_call: TRBV7-9; d_call: -; clone_size: once; cdr3_nt: TGTGCCAGCGCTACGGGCTCTGGAAACACCATATATTTT; cdr3_aa: CASATGSGNTIYF